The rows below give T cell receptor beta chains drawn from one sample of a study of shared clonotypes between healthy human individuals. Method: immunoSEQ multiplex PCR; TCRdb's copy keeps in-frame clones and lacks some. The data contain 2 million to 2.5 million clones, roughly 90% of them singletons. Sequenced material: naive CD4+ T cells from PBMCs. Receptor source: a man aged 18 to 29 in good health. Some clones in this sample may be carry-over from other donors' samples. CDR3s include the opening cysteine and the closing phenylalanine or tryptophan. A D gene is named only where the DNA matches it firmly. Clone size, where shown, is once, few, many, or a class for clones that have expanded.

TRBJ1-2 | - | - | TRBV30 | TGTGCCTGGAGTGTTTTACAGGGATATGGCTACACCTTC | CAWSVLQGYGYTF
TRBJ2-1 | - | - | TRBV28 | TGTGCCAGCAGCAAGATCCGGGACAAGAATTTCAATGAGCAGTTCTTC | CASSKIRDKNFNEQFF
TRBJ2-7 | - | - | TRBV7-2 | TGTGCCAGCAGCTCCCCGGGACACTACGAGCAGTACTTC | CASSSPGHYEQYF
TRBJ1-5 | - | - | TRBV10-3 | TGTGCCATCAGTGAGTCAGGCCCAGGCAATCAGCCCCAGCATTTT | CAISESGPGNQPQHF
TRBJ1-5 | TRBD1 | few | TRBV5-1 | TGCGCCAGCTGTAGACAGGGGGCGGAAAGGTCCCAGCATTTT | CASCRQGAERSQHF
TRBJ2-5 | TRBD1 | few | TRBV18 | TGTGCCAGCTCACCCGGACAGGGGGAGACCCAGTACTTC | CASSPGQGETQYF
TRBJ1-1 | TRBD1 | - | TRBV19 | TGTGCCAGTAGTCCGGACAGGGCAAGCACTGAAGCTTTCTTT | CASSPDRASTEAFF
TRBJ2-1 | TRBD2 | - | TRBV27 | TGTGCCAGCAGTCGCGTCCTGGCGGGAGGATTCAATGAGCAGTTCTTC | CASSRVLAGGFNEQFF
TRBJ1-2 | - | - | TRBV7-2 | TGTGCCAGCACGGCCTGGGGTTCTAACTATGGCTACACCTTC | CASTAWGSNYGYTF
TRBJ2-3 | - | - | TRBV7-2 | TGTGCCAGCAGCTTAGAAGTGGGATGGGATACGCAGTATTTT | CASSLEVGWDTQYF
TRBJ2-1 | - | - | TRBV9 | TGTGCCAGCAGCAAAACAACGGGAGCCTACAATGAGCAGTTCTTC | CASSKTTGAYNEQFF
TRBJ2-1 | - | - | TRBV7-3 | TGTGCCAGCAGCTTTGGGCCTATCAATGAGCAGTTCTTC | CASSFGPINEQFF
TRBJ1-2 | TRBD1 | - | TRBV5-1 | TGCGCCAGCAGGACCGAGACAGGGGGGAGCTATGGCTACACCTTC | CASRTETGGSYGYTF
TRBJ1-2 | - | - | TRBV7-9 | TGTGCCAGCAGCCCGGGGGTAGGCTACACCTTC | CASSPGVGYTF
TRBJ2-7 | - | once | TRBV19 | TGTGCCAGTAGTATGAACTTTCCGAGGAACGAGCAGTACTTC | CASSMNFPRNEQYF
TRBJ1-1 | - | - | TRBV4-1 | TGCGCCAGCAGCCTAGGGGACATGCTGGGCACTGAAGCTTTCTTT | CASSLGDMLGTEAFF
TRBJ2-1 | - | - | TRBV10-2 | TGCGCCACCACTTCTCAAGGCCCCTACAATGAGCAGTTCTTC | CATTSQGPYNEQFF
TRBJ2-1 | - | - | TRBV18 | TGTGCCAGCTCACCCCTTGCAAAGGGGTTGTACAATGAGCAGTTCTTC | CASSPLAKGLYNEQFF
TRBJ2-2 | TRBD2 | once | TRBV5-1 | TGCGCCAGCAGCTTCTTAGCGGGAATGGTCGGGGAGCTGTTTTTT | CASSFLAGMVGELFF
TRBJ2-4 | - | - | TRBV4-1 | TGCGCCAGCAGCCAAGTTTTTGCAGCTTTAGGCGCCAAAAACATTCAGTACTTC | CASSQVFAALGAKNIQYF
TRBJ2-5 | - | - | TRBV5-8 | TGTGCCAGCAGCTTGTCCGGGGCTCTAAAGACCCAGTACTTC | CASSLSGALKTQYF
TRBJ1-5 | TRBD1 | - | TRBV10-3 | TGTGCCATCAGCTCCGGGACAGGGGGCGAGGGCAATCAGCCCCAGCATTTT | CAISSGTGGEGNQPQHF
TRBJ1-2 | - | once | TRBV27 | TGTGCCAGCTTCAGCTACTATGGCTACACCTTC | CASFSYYGYTF
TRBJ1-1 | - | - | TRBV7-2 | TGTGCCAGCAGCTCAACAGGGCATACTGAAGCTTTCTTT | CASSSTGHTEAFF
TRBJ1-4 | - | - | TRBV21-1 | TGTGCCAGCAGCATAAAGGACAGGGGCTTCACAACTAATGAAAAACTGTTTTTT | CASSIKDRGFTTNEKLFF
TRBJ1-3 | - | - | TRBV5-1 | TGCGCCAGCAGCTTGGGGGGGTTCTCTGGAAACACCATATATTTT | CASSLGGFSGNTIYF
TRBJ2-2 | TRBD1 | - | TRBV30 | TGTGCCTGGAGTACGGGACAGGGGACCGGCGGGGAGCTGTTTTTT | CAWSTGQGTGGELFF
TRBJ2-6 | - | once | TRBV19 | TGTGCCAGTAGTATATTCCTTTGGCCGCCCCCTGGGGCCAACGTCCTGACTTTC | CASSIFLWPPPGANVLTF
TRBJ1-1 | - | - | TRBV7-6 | TGTGCCAGCAGCTTAAGCAGAATGAACACTGAAGCTTTCTTT | CASSLSRMNTEAFF
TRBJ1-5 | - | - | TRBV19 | TGTGCCAGTAATTCACGAGGGGTCAATCAGCCCCAGCATTTT | CASNSRGVNQPQHF
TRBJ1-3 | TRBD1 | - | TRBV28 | TGTGCCAGCAGACCAAATGGACAGGCACGGAATGTGGGTGACACCATATATTTT | CASRPNGQARNVGDTIYF
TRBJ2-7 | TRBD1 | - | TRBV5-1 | TGCGCCAGCAGCGCCGACAGGGGGCTTGGTGAGCAGTACTTC | CASSADRGLGEQYF
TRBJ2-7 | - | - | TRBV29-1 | TGCAGCGTTGTAGAGGGCGGGAAAGGCTCCTACGAGCAGTACTTC | CSVVEGGKGSYEQYF
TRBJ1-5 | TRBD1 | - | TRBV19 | TGTGCCAGTAGTCCAGACAGGGGTAGGGATCAGCCCCAGCATTTT | CASSPDRGRDQPQHF
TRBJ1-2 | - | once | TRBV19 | TGTGCCAGTAGTATCGGGGGATCGGCCTGGGGCTACACCTTC | CASSIGGSAWGYTF
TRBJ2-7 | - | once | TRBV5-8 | TGTGCCAGCAGCTCGGATGTACCCTCCTACGAGCAGTACTTC | CASSSDVPSYEQYF
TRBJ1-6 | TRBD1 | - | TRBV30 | TGTGCCTGGAGTGTGAGACAGGGGAATTCACCCCTCCACTTT | CAWSVRQGNSPLHF
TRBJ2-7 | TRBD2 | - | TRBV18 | TGTGCCAGCTCACCGGGACTAGCGGGCCCCTACGAGCAGTACTTC | CASSPGLAGPYEQYF
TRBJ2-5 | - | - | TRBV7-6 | TGTGCCAGCAGCCAAGGCAGAAAAGAGACCCAGTACTTC | CASSQGRKETQYF
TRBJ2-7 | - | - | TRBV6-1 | TGTGCCAGCAGTGAAGCGCGGATGGCGGGCTACGAGCAGTACTTC | CASSEARMAGYEQYF
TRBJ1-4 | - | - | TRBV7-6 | TGTGCCAGCAGCTTGACACAGACTAATGAAAAACTGTTTTTT | CASSLTQTNEKLFF
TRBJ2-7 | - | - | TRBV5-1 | TGCGCCAGCAGCCGTAACCCAGACTACGAGCAGTACTTC | CASSRNPDYEQYF
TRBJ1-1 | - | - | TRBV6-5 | TGTGCCAGCAGTTACTCATCCACTCTTCTCGCAGCTTTCTTT | CASSYSSTLLAAFF
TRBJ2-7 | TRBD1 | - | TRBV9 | TGTGCCAGCAGCACCCACGGGACAGACAGCTCCTACGAGCAGTACTTC | CASSTHGTDSSYEQYF
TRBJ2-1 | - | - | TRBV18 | TGTGCCAGCTCACCTAAAGATGAGCAGTTCTTC | CASSPKDEQFF
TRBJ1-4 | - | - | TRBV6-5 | TGTGCCAGCAGTGGAGGGGTTACTAATGAAAAACTGTTTTTT | CASSGGVTNEKLFF
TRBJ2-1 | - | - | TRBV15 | TGTGCCACCAGCATCGCGGGTTACAATGAGCAGTTCTTC | CATSIAGYNEQFF
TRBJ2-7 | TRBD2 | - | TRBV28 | TGTGCCAGCAGTTTCCCGAGCGGGAATAACTACGAGCAGTACTTC | CASSFPSGNNYEQYF
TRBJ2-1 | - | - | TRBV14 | TGTGCCAGCAGCCTTCAAGCGCCCAATGAGCAGTTCTTC | CASSLQAPNEQFF
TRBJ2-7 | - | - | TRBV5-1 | TGCGCCAGCAGCGCCGAGCCGGGACCTTACGAGCAGTACTTC | CASSAEPGPYEQYF
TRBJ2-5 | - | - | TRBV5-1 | TGCGCCAGCACCCCTGTAGGTATTCAAGAGACCCAGTACTTC | CASTPVGIQETQYF